The rows below give T cell receptor beta chains drawn from one sample of a study of OX40 agonist ivuxolimab in advanced cancers. Sequenced by immunoSEQ multiplex PCR; TCRdb stores in-frame clones only, minus some. Of 150,000 to 170,000 clones listed, 85% to 95% are singletons. This material consisted of CD4+ or CD8+ T cells sorted from blood, taken in a trial of the OX40 agonist ivuxolimab. These receptor sequences come from an adult with an advanced solid tumor such as melanoma, head and neck, liver or kidney cancer. CDR3s include the opening cysteine and the closing phenylalanine or tryptophan. A D gene is named only where the DNA matches it firmly.

v_gene: TRBV30; d_gene: NA; j_gene: TRBJ2-3; CDR3nt: TGTGCCTGGAGTAGGATCAGGGAGCGGGGGACAGATACGCAGTTTTTT; CDR3aa: CAWSRIRERGTDTQFF
v_gene: TRBV4-1; d_gene: TRBD1; j_gene: TRBJ2-7; CDR3nt: TGCGCCAGCAGCCAAGCCTCCGGGACAGGGGTTTACGAGCAGTACTTC; CDR3aa: CASSQASGTGVYEQYF
v_gene: TRBV6-6; d_gene: NA; j_gene: TRBJ1-2; CDR3nt: TGTGCCATTCAGGGCTCCCCCGATGGCTACACCTTC; CDR3aa: CAIQGSPDGYTF
v_gene: TRBV10-3; d_gene: TRBD1; j_gene: TRBJ2-5; CDR3nt: TGTGCCAATCAAGCGGGACAGGGAGAGACCCAGTACTTC; CDR3aa: CANQAGQGETQYF
v_gene: TRBV30; d_gene: TRBD2; j_gene: TRBJ2-3; CDR3nt: TGTGCCTGGAGTGTTTGGGGGAGGGGCACAGATACGCAGTATTTT; CDR3aa: CAWSVWGRGTDTQYF
v_gene: TRBV13; d_gene: TRBD2; j_gene: TRBJ2-1; CDR3nt: TGTGCCAGCAGCTTCCTCCGAACTAGCGGGGCCACTTACAATGAGCAGTTCTTC; CDR3aa: CASSFLRTSGATYNEQFF
v_gene: TRBV19; d_gene: NA; j_gene: TRBJ1-5; CDR3nt: TGTGCCAGTAGTATAGAATGGTGGCCCCAGCATTTT; CDR3aa: CASSIEWWPQHF
v_gene: TRBV7-2; d_gene: NA; j_gene: TRBJ2-3; CDR3nt: TGTGCCAGCAGCTTAGCGGGGAGGGGGACCAGCACAGATACGCAGTATTTT; CDR3aa: CASSLAGRGTSTDTQYF
v_gene: TRBV6-6; d_gene: TRBD1; j_gene: TRBJ1-2; CDR3nt: TGTGCCAGCAGTTTCTCAACAGGGGGGGACGGCTACACCTTC; CDR3aa: CASSFSTGGDGYTF
v_gene: TRBV5-6; d_gene: NA; j_gene: TRBJ2-7; CDR3nt: TGTGCCAGCAGCTCTCTCGGGGTTGGGCAGTACTTC; CDR3aa: CASSSLGVGQYF